Each of the 28 T cell receptor beta chains below was sequenced from the same sample in a study of T cell repertoires in cytomegalovirus infection. TCRdb passed the reads through MiXCR, listing each CDR3 protein once. This sample has fewer than 1,000,000 distinct CDR3 sequences, with around 30% found just once. These receptors lack a known antigen. The sample consisted of cultured CD8+ T cells from PBMCs, taken from culture after CMV antigen stimulation. These receptors all come from a human donor in good health (CMV status not recorded). Some clones in this sample may be carry-over from other donors' samples.

This clonotype was counted only a few times. The rearrangement uses TRBV10-3 and TRBJ2-3; TRBD2 matches at 9 bases. Per germline, CDR1 ENHRY and CDR2 SYGVKD. The junction had 11 bases not matched to a gene; V was cut back by 7 bases and J by 0 bases. The CDR3 spans 17 residues. The CDR3: CAINPLAGGGSTDTQYF. The CDR3 bases are TGTGCCATCAATCCCCTGGCGGGGGGGGGGAGCACAGATACGCAGTATTTT.

This clonotype was picked up one time. Germline is not matched at one junction end, which may reflect a read error. This rearrangement joins TRBV7-2 to TRBJ2-7; 10 bases agree with TRBD2. The CDR3 runs to 15 residues. Per the germline V gene, CDR1 is SGHTA and CDR2 is FQGNSA. The DNA of the CDR3 is TGTGTCAGCAGCTTAGCGAGCGGGGGGGCTTACGAGCAGTACTTC. It translates to CVSSLASGGAYEQYF.

In its sample, this clonotype was seen many times. CDR3 residues: CASSSGSGVYNEQFF. In nucleotides, the CDR3 is TGTGCCAGCAGCTCGGGGAGCGGAGTGTACAATGAGCAGTTCTTC. V usage is TRBV7-2 and J usage is TRBJ2-1; D might be TRBD2 (5 bases). Germline V lookup: CDR1 SGHTA, CDR2 FQGNSA. V was shortened by 4 bases and J by 4 bases, with 14 bases between the two germline ends. The CDR3 consists of 15 residues. The entire variable domain, with the rest obtained from reference TRBV7-2 and TRBJ2-1, is as follows: GAGVSQSPSNKVTEKGKDVELRCDPISGHTALYWYRQSLGQGLEFLIYFQGNSAPDKSGLPSDRFSAERTGGSVSTLTIQRTQQEDSAVYLCASSSGSGVYNEQFFGPGTRLTVL.

The CDR3 spells CSVEDRGPIQYF. The DNA for the CDR3 is TGCAGCGTTGAAGACCGGGGTCCCATTCAGTACTTC. V usage is TRBV29-1 and J usage is TRBJ2-4; maybe TRBD2 (5 bases). Trimming stripped 0 bases from V and 9 bases from J, with 9 bases between. CDR3 length: 12 residues. The germline V gene encodes CDR1 SQVTM and CDR2 ANQGSEA.

This chain uses TRBV7-9 with TRBJ2-1; D is possibly TRBD1 (6 bases). CDR3 length: 19 amino acids. V shed 6 bases and J shed 0 bases, with 24 bases lying between them. CDR1 is SEHNR and CDR2 is FQNEAQ in the germline V gene (reference sequence). The CDR3 coding sequence is TGTGCCAGCAGGTCCACCATCATTACCACAGGGATCTCCTACAATGAGCAGTTCTTC. Translating it yields CASRSTIITTGISYNEQFF.

This clonotype showed up just once. This rearrangement joins TRBV27 to TRBJ1-6; D unresolved. CDR1 and CDR2 from the germline V gene are MNHEY and SMNVEV (reference sequence). This CDR3 contains 14 residues. V was pared by 6 bases and J by 7 bases, with 13 bases between. The CDR3 sequence: CASRPPGMNSPLHF. The CDR3 DNA is TGTGCCAGCAGGCCGCCGGGTATGAATTCACCCCTCCACTTT.

This rearrangement joins TRBV20-1 to TRBJ2-1, with 11 bases that match TRBD2. Germline V gene lookup returns CDR1 DFQATT and CDR2 SNEGSKA (reference sequence). With V trimmed by 6 bases and J by 8 bases, 6 bases remained unmatched. The CDR3 runs 13 residues. DNA of the CDR3: TGCAGTGCCCCGGGACTAGCGGATTATGAGCAGTTCTTC. Translated, it gives CSAPGLADYEQFF.

The chain couples TRBV6-2 or TRBV6-3 to TRBJ2-7; tentatively, D is TRBD1 (6 bases). This CDR3 has 15 residues. V lost 5 bases to trimming and J lost 0 bases, with 14 bases between them. Germline assignment: CDR1 MNHEY and CDR2 SVGEGT. CDR3 coding DNA: TGTGCCAGCAGTCAGACAGGAACCCTCTCCTACGAGCAGTACGTC. Protein: CASSQTGTLSYEQYV.

The sample holds many counts of this clonotype. The CDR3 DNA reads TGTGCCAGCAGACGCCCCCGGGACTTACCGACTAGCCATGAGCAGTTCTTC. Translation gives CASRRPRDLPTSHEQFF. This chain links TRBV7-2 with TRBJ2-1, with 7 bases fitting TRBD2. Germline assignment: CDR1 SGHTA and CDR2 FQGNSA. V lost 6 bases and J lost 8; bases outside the gene matches: 19. This CDR3 region has 17 residues.

For this clonotype: Germline is not matched at one junction end, which may reflect a read error. The rearrangement joins TRBV12-3 or TRBV12-4 to TRBJ1-2; unclear D gene. The CDR3 has 14 residues. The DNA for the CDR3 is TGTACCAGCAGTTTCGGCGGGGTAAACTATGGCTACACCTTC. Translated: CTSSFGGVNYGYTF.

The table lists this clonotype with a count of one. A read error may explain this, as a much larger clone is one base away. The chain couples TRBV12-3 or TRBV12-4 to TRBJ2-1; D unresolved. The CDR3 runs to 12 residues. CDR3 sequence reads: CANSQAYNEQFF. Written as DNA, the CDR3 is TGTGCCAACAGTCAAGCCTACAATGAGCAGTTCTTC.

This sequence joins TRBV20-1 and TRBJ2-3, with D unresolved. Trimming shortened V by 1 base and J by 3 bases, and 11 bases separated the two germline ends. This CDR3 is built from 14 residues. Germline-derived CDR1 and CDR2 are DFQATT and SNEGSKA (reference sequence). The DNA for the CDR3 is TGCAGTGCTAGAGCAAGGACGAGGACAGATACGCAGTATTTT. Protein product: CSARARTRTDTQYF.

The rearrangement links TRBV2 to TRBJ2-1, with 11 bases matching TRBD2. J gave up 7 bases and V 4 bases, and 6 bases lay outside the gene matches. The CDR3 is 15 residues long. Germline-derived CDR1 and CDR2 are SNHLY and FYNNEI. In DNA, the CDR3 is TGTGCCAGCAGTGGAGTAGCGGGGGGGTATAATGAGCAGTTCTTC. Translation: CASSGVAGGYNEQFF.

V gene TRBV20-1 combines with J gene TRBJ2-1; 10 positions match TRBD1. The germline gives CDR1 DFQATT, CDR2 SNEGSKA (reference sequence). The CDR3 has 16 amino acids. V lost 6 bases to trimming and J lost 3 bases; unmatched junction nucleotides: 11. CDR3 DNA: TGCAGTGCCAGCGGTGGGGACAGGGGAAGCTACAATGAGCAGTTCTTC. It yields the protein CSASGGDRGSYNEQFF.

This clonotype was counted a few times. The chain combines TRBV14 with TRBJ2-5; D ambiguous. With 4 bases removed from V and 7 bases from J, the gap between germline ends came to 13 bases. The CDR3 sequence is 13 residues long. The V gene's germline CDR1 is SGHDN and CDR2 FVKESK. DNA for the CDR3: TGTGCCAGCAGCCGAACCTCGAAGACGACCCAGTACTTC. Translated, it gives CASSRTSKTTQYF.

V is TRBV2 and J is TRBJ2-2; no definite D call. The V gene lost 3 bases and the J gene lost 7 bases, with 3 bases spanning the gap. CDR1 and CDR2 (germline): SNHLY, FYNNEI. This CDR3 region has 11 residues. CDR3 sequence (DNA): TGTGCCAGCAGTGATCGCGGGGAGCTGTTTTTT. Its protein is CASSDRGELFF. Drawing the rest from reference TRBV2 and TRBJ2-2, the complete variable domain is EPEVTQTPSHQVTQMGQEVILRCVPISNHLYFYWYRQILGQKVEFLVSFYNNEISEKSEIFDDQFSVERPDGSNFTLKIRSTKLEDSAMYFCASSDRGELFFGEGSRLTVL.

In this sample, this clonotype turned up a few times. The rearrangement links TRBV28 to TRBJ2-7; D not certain. In germline, CDR1 is MDHEN, CDR2 SYDVKM. The CDR3 totals 13 residues. V lost 2 bases and J lost 3, with 8 bases in between. The DNA for the CDR3 is TGTGCCAGCAGTTTAGGGCAGGACTACGAGCAGTACGTC. Translation gives CASSLGQDYEQYV.

J is TRBJ2-1 and V is TRBV7-8; possible D gene TRBD2, 8 bases. CDR1 is SGHVS and CDR2 is FQNEAQ in the germline V gene. Trimming stripped 3 bases from V and 2 bases from J, with 20 bases between. This CDR3 has 18 residues. The CDR3, as DNA: TGTGCCAGCAGCTTGCCCCACAGGGGCGGGGGGACCTACAATGAGCAGTTCTTC. Its translation: CASSLPHRGGGTYNEQFF.

This clonotype was observed a few times. The rearrangement uses TRBV7-9 and TRBJ1-1; D unclear. CDR1 SEHNR and CDR2 FQNEAQ come from the germline V gene (reference sequence). The CDR3 contains 14 residues. V was cut by 2 bases and J by 1 base, with 8 bases left in between. The CDR3 nucleotides read TGTGCCAGCAGCTTACCAGGCGAGAACACTGAAGCTTTCTTT. Protein sequence: CASSLPGENTEAFF.

This chain uses TRBV6-5 with TRBJ2-7; a weak D match, TRBD2 (7 bases). Looked up from germline, CDR1 is MNHEY and CDR2 is SVGAGI. CDR3 length equals 15 residues. The germline V and J ends were trimmed by 5 bases and 3 bases, with 17 bases remaining between them. In DNA, the CDR3 is TGTGCCAGCAGTAAAGACGGGGGGACATACTACGAGCAGTACTTC. Translating it yields CASSKDGGTYYEQYF.

On this clonotype: Since a much larger clone is just one base distant, this may be a read error. The V and J genes are TRBV7-6 and TRBJ2-5; 12 bases are shared with TRBD2. Germline CDR1 reads SGHVS; CDR2 reads FNYEAQ. Unmatched junction bases numbered 17, after V lost 3 bases and J lost 0 bases. This CDR3 is built from 21 residues. The CDR3: CASSFKQFRLAGAEYQETQYF. The CDR3 bases are TGTGCCAGCAGCTTTAAGCAATTCAGACTAGCGGGGGCCGAGTACCAAGAGACCCAGTACTTC.

V gene TRBV6-2 or TRBV6-3 combines with J gene TRBJ1-5, with D possibly being TRBD1 (5 bases). V was pared by 6 bases and J by 1 base, with 13 bases between. CDR1 MNHEY and CDR2 SVGEGT come from the germline V gene. The CDR3 has 15 amino acids. CDR3 region: CASSGGGMSNQPQHF. CDR3 coding DNA: TGTGCCAGCAGCGGGGGGGGGATGAGCAATCAGCCCCAGCATTTT.

Concerning this clonotype itself: A much larger clone lies a single base off, so this may be a read error. V and J are TRBV9 and TRBJ2-3, with D perhaps matching TRBD2 (7 bases). CDR3 size: 15 residues. CDR1 and CDR2 from the germline V gene are SGDLS and YYNGEE. Trimming pared 3 bases from V and 1 base from J, leaving 12 bases between. The CDR3 bases are TGTGCCAGCAGCGCCGGAGGGGGGGGCACAGATACGCAGTATTTT. Translating gives CASSAGGGGTDTQYF.

This clonotype has just a few counts. This chain links TRBV27 with TRBJ1-4; perhaps TRBD1 as D (6 bases). The CDR3 is 14 amino acids. Trimming removed 4 bases from V and 7 bases from J, with 13 bases in between. The germline V gene has CDR1 MNHEY and CDR2 SMNVEV (reference sequence). The CDR3 spells CASSSRGRSEKLFF. As DNA, the CDR3 is TGTGCCAGCAGTTCCAGGGGACGGAGTGAAAAACTGTTTTTT.

This sequence joins TRBV4-1 and TRBJ2-1, with D uncertain. The germline V gene encodes CDR1 MGHRA and CDR2 YSYEKL. The V end was cut by 1 base, the J end by 12 bases, with 10 bases between. This CDR3 contains 12 residues. CDR3: CASSQAATGQFF. CDR3 bases: TGCGCCAGCAGCCAAGCGGCTACGGGGCAGTTCTTC.

This clonotype was observed a few times. The chain links TRBV6-5 to TRBJ1-1; TRBD1 might be the D (5 bases). V lost 0 bases to trimming and J lost 6 bases, with 14 bases between them. CDR1 is MNHEY, CDR2 SVGAGI, per germline. The CDR3 is 15 residues long. The CDR3 region is CASSYSTGGGAEAFF. CDR3 in DNA: TGTGCCAGCAGTTACTCAACGGGTGGGGGGGCTGAAGCTTTCTTT.

In its sample, this clonotype was seen once. At one boundary the junction diverges from the germline segment, which might be a read error. The chain links TRBV7-8 to TRBJ2-7; no firm D call. Germline V gene lookup returns CDR1 SGHVS and CDR2 FQNEAQ. There are 14 residues in the CDR3. The CDR3 spells CPSSPRTSPYEQYF. The DNA for the CDR3 is TGTCCCAGCAGCCCTAGGACCTCTCCCTACGAGCAGTACTTC.

The sample holds many counts of this clonotype. The chain recombines TRBV7-2 with TRBJ2-1, with 7 bases lining up with TRBD1. There are 15 residues in the CDR3. Germline V gene data show CDR1 as SGHTA and CDR2 as FQGNSA. With V trimmed by 0 bases and J by 4 bases, 3 bases remained unmatched. CDR3 in amino acids: CASSLAATGYNEQFF. Here the CDR3 DNA reads TGTGCCAGCAGCTTAGCAGCGACAGGGTACAATGAGCAGTTCTTC.